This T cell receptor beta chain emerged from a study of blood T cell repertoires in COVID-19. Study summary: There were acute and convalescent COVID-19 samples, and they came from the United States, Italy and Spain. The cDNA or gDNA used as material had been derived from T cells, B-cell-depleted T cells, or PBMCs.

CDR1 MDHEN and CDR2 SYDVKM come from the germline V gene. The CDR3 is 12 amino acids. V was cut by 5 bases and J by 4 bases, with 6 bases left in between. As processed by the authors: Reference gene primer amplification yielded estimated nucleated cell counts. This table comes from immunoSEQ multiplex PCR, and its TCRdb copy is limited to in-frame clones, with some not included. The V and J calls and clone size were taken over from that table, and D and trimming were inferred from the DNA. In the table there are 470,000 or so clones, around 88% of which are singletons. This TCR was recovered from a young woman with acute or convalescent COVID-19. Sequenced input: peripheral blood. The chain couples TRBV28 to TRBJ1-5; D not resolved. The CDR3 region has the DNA TGTGCCAGCAGTACTACGAATCAGCCCCAGCATTTT. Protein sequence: CASSTTNQPQHF.